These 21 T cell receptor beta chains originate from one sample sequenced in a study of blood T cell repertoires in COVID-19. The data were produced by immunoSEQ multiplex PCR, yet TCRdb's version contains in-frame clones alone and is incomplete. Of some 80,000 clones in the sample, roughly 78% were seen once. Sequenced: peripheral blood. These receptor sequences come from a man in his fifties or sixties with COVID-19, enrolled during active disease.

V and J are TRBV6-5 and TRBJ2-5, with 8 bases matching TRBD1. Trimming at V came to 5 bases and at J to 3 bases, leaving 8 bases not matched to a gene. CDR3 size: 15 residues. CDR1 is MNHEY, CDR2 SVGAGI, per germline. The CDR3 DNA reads TGTGCCAGCAGTCCAGGGGGCAGGGCAGAAGAGACCCAGTACTTC. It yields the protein CASSPGGRAEETQYF.

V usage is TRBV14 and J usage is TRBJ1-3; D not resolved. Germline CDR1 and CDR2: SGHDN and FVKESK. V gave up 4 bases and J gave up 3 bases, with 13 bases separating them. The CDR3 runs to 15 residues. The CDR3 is CASSPGGGRGNTIYF. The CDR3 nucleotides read TGTGCCAGCAGCCCCGGCGGAGGTCGTGGAAACACCATATATTTT.

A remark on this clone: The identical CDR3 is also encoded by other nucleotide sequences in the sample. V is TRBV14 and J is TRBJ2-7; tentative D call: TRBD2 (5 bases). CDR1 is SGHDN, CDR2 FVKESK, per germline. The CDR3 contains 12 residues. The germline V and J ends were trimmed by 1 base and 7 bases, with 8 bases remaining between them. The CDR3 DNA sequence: TGTGCCAGCAGCCAAGCTTGGAGGGAGCAGTACTTC. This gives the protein CASSQAWREQYF.

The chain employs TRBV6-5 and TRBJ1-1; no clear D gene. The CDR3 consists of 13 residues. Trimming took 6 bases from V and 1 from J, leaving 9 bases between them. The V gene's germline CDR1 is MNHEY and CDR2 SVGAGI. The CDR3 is CASRVTGNTEAFF. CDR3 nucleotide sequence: TGTGCCAGCAGAGTTACCGGGAACACTGAAGCTTTCTTT.

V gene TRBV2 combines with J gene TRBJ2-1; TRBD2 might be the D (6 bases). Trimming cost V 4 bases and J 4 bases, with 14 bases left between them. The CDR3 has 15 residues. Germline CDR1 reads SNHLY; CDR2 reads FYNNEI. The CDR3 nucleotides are TGTGCCAGCAGTGGAGGAGCGGGCTCTTACAATGAGCAGTTCTTC. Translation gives CASSGGAGSYNEQFF.

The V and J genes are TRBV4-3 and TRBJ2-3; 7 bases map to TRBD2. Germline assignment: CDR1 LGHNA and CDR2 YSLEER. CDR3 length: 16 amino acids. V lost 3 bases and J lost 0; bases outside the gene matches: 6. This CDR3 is CASSQGSGVSTDTQYF. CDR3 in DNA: TGCGCCAGCAGCCAGGGGAGCGGGGTTAGCACAGATACGCAGTATTTT.

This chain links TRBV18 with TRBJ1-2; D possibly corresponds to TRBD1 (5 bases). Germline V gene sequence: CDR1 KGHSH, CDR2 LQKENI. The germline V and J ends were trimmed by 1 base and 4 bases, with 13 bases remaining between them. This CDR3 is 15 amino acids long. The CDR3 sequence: CASSPLGEVAYGYTF. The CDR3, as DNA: TGTGCCAGCTCACCACTAGGGGAGGTAGCCTATGGCTACACCTTC.

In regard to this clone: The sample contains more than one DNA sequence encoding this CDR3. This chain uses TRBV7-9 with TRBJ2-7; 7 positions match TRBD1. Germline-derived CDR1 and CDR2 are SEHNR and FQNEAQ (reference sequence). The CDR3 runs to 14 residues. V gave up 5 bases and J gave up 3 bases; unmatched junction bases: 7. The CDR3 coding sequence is TGTGCCAGCAGCCCCGCTGCAGGGGGCTACGAGCAGTACTTC. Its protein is CASSPAAGGYEQYF. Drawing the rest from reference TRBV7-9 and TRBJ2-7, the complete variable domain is DTGVSQNPRHKITKRGQNVTFRCDPISEHNRLYWYRQTLGQGPEFLTYFQNEAQLEKSRLLSDRFSAERPKGSFSTLEIQRTEQGDSAMYLCASSPAAGGYEQYFGPGTRLTVT.

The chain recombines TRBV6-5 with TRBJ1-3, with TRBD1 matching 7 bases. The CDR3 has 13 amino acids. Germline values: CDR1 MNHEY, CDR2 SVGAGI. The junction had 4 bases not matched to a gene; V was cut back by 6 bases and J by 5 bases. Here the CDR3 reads CASSSGQRNTIYF. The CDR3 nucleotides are TGTGCCAGCAGCTCGGGACAGCGAAACACCATATATTTT.

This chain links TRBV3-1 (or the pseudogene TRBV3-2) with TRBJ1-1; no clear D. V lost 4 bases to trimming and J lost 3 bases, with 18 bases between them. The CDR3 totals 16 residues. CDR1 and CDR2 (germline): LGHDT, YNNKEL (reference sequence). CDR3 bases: TGTGCCAGCAGCCTCGGCTTGGGCAGCGGTTACACTGAAGCTTTCTTT. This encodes CASSLGLGSGYTEAFF.

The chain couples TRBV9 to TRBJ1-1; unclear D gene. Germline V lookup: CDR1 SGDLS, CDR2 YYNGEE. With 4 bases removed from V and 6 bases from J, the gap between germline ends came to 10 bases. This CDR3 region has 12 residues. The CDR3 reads CASSTPGSEAFF. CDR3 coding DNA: TGTGCCAGCAGCACCCCAGGCTCTGAAGCTTTCTTT. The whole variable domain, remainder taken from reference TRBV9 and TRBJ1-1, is DSGVTQTPKHLITATGQRVTLRCSPRSGDLSVYWYQQSLDQGLQFLIQYYNGEERAKGNILERFSAQQFPDLHSELNLSSLELGDSALYFCASSTPGSEAFFGQGTRLTVV.

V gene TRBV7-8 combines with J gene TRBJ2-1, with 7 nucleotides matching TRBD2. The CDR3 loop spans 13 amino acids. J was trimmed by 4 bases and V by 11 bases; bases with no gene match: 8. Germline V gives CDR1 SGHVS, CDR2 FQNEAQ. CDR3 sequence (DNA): TGTGCCGGGGGACGAGCGGGATACAATGAGCAGTTCTTC. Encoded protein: CAGGRAGYNEQFF.

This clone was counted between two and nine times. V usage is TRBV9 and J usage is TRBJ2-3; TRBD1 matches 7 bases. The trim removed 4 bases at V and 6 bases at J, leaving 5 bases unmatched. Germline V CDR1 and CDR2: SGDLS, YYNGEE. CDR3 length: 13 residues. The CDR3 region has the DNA TGTGCCAGCAGCCCAATACAGGGGGATACGCAGTATTTT. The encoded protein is CASSPIQGDTQYF.

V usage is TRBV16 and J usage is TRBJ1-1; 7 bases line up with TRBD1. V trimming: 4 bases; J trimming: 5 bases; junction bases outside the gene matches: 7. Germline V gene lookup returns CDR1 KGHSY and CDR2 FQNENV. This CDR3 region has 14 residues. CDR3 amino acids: CASSLTTQGTEAFF. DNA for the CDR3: TGTGCCAGCAGCCTGACTACACAGGGGACTGAAGCTTTCTTT.

As DNA, the CDR3 is TGTGCCAGCAGCTTAAGATCGGGAGGGCCTGAGCAGTTCTTC. It specifies CASSLRSGGPEQFF. This rearrangement joins TRBV7-3 to TRBJ2-1; the match to TRBD2 covers 8 bases. V was pared by 1 base and J by 9 bases, with 5 bases of the junction left unmatched. This CDR3 is built from 14 residues. Germline CDR1 SGHTA, CDR2 FQGTGA.

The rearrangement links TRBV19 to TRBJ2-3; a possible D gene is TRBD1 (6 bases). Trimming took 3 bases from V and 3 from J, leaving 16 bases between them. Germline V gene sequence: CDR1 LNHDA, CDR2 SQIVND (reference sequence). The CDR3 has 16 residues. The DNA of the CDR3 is TGTGCCAGTAGTATTGAAAGGGGGAAAAGGACAGATACGCAGTATTTT. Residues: CASSIERGKRTDTQYF.

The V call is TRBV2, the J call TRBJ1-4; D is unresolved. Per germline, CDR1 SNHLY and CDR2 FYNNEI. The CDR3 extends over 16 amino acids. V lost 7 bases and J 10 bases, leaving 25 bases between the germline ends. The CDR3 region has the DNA TGTGCCAGCACTCCAAGAACGGCCGTCGGGGAGGGAAAACTGTTTTTT. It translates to CASTPRTAVGEGKLFF.

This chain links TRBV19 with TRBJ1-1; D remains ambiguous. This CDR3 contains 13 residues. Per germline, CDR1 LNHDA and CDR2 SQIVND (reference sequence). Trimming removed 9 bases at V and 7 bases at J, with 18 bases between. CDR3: CASRRAAVYEAFF. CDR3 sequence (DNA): TGTGCCAGCCGGAGAGCTGCCGTATATGAAGCTTTCTTT.

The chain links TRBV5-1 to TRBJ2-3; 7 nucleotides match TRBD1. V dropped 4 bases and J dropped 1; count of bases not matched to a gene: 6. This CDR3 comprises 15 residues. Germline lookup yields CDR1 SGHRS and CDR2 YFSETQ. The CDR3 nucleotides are TGCGCCAGCAGCAAACAGGGGCCCGGCACAGATACGCAGTATTTT. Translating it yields CASSKQGPGTDTQYF.

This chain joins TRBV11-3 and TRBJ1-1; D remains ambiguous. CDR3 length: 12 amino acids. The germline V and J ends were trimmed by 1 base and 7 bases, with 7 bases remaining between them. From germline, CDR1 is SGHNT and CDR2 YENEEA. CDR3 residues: CASSLGWSEAFF. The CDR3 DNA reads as TGTGCCAGCAGCTTAGGGTGGAGTGAAGCTTTCTTT.

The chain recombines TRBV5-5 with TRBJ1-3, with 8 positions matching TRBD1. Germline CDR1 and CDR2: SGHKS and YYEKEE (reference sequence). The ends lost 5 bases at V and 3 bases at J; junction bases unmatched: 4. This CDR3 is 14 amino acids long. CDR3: CASRTGEDGNTIYF. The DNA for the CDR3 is TGTGCCAGCAGGACAGGGGAGGATGGAAACACCATATATTTT.